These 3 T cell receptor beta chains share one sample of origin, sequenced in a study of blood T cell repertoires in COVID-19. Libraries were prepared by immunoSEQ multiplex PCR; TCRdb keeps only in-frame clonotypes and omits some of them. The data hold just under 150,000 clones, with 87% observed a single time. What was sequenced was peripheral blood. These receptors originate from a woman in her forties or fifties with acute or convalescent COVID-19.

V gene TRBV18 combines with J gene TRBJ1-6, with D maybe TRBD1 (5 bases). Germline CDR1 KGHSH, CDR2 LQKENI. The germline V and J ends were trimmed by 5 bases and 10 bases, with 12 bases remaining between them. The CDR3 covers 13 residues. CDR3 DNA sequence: TGTGCCAGCTCAGAAGGAGGGGACTCACCCCTCCACTTT. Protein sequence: CASSEGGDSPLHF.

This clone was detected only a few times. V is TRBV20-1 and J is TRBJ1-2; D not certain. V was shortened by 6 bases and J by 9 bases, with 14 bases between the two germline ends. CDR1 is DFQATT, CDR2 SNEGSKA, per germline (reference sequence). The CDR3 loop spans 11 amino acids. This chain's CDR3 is CSAGLTPSYTF. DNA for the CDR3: TGCAGTGCGGGCCTAACACCAAGCTACACCTTC.

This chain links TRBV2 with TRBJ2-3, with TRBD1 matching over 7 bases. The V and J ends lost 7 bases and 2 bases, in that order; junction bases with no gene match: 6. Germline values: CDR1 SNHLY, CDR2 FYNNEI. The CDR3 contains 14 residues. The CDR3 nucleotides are TGTGCCAGCATTGAGGACAGGACCACAGATACGCAGTATTTT. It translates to CASIEDRTTDTQYF.